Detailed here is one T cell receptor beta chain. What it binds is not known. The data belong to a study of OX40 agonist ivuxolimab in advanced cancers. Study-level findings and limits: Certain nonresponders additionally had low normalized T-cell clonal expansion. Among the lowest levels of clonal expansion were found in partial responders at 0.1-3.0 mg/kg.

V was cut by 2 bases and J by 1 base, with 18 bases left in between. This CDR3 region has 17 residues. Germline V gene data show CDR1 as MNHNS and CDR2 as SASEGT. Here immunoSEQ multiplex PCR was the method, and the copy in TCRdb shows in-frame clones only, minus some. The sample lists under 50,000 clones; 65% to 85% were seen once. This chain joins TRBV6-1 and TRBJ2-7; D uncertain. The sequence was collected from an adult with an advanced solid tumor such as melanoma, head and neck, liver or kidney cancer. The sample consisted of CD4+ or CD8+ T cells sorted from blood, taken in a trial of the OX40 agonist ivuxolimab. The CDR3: CASSESDLVGTSYEQYF. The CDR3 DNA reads TGTGCCAGCAGTGAATCCGATTTGGTCGGAACATCCTACGAGCAGTACTTC.